This TCR beta chain was profiled in a study of TIL therapy for anti-PD-1-resistant metastatic lung cancer. Study-wide context: Median patient age was 54, ranging about 38-80 years.

In germline, CDR1 is SGDLS, CDR2 YYNGEE. V was cut by 1 base and J by 0 bases, with 10 bases left in between. The CDR3 totals 15 residues. Described time point: pre-treatment sample, taken before nivolumab and TIL therapy. This was the immunoSEQ v3 assay. The method was immunoSEQ multiplex PCR; TCRdb's version includes in-frame clones alone and lacks a portion of them. This sample has around 30,000 clones; just under 75% occur once, and the top ten carry under 3.5%. The specimen comprised blood, sampled at baseline. The sequence was obtained from a woman aged 30 to 85 with non-small cell lung cancer. This chain links TRBV9 with TRBJ1-1; D gene unclear. CDR3 sequence reads: CASSVLIGMNTEAFF. The CDR3 nucleotides read TGTGCCAGCAGCGTATTGATAGGGATGAACACTGAAGCTTTCTTT.